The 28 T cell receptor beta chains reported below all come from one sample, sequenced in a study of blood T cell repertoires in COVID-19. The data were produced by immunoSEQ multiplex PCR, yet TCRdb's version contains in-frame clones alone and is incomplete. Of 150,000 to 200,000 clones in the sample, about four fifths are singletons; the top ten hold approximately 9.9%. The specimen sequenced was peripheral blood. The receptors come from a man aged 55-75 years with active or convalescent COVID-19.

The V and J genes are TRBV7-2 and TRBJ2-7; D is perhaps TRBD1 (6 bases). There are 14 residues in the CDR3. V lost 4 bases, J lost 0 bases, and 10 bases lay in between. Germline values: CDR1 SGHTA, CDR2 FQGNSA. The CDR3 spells CASSSGQSSYEQYF. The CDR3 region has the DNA TGTGCCAGCAGCTCAGGACAGAGCTCCTACGAGCAGTACTTC.

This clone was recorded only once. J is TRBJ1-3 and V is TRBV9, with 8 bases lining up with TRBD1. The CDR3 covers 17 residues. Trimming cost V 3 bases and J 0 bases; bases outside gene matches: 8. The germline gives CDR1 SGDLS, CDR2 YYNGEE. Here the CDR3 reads CASSDGTGFHSGNTIYF. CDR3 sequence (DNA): TGTGCCAGCAGCGACGGGACAGGCTTTCACTCTGGAAACACCATATATTTT.

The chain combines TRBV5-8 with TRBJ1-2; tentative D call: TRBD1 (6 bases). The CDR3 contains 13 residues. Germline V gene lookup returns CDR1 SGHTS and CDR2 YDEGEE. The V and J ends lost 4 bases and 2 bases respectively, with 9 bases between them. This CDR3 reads CASSTQGNYGYTF. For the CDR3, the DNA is TGTGCCAGCAGCACCCAGGGGAACTATGGCTACACCTTC.

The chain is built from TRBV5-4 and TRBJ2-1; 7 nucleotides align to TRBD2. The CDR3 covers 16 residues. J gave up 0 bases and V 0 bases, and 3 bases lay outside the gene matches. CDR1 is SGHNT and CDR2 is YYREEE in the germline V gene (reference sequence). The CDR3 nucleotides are TGTGCCAGCAGCTTGGGCGGCGGGGGCTCCTACAATGAGCAGTTCTTC. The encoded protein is CASSLGGGGSYNEQFF.

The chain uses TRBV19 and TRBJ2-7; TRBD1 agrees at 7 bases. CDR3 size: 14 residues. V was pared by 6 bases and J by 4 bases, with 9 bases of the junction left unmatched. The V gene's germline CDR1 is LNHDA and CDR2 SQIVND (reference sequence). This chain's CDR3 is CASSQGQLIYEQYF. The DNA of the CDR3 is TGTGCCAGTAGCCAGGGACAGCTGATTTACGAGCAGTACTTC.

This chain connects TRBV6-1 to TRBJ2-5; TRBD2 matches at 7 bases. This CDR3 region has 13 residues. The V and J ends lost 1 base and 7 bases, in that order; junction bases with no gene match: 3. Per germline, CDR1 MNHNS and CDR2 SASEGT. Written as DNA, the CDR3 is TGTGCCAGCAGTGAAGGGGACTACGGGACCCAGTACTTC. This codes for CASSEGDYGTQYF.

CDR3 amino acids: CASSVAPSLAGYEQYF. The DNA for the CDR3 is TGTGCCAGCAGCGTAGCCCCTAGTCTAGCGGGCTACGAGCAGTACTTC. This chain links TRBV9 with TRBJ2-7, with 8 bases fitting TRBD2. V was clipped by 0 bases and J by 3 bases; unmatched bases: 8. The CDR3 has 16 amino acids. CDR1 and CDR2 (germline): SGDLS, YYNGEE.

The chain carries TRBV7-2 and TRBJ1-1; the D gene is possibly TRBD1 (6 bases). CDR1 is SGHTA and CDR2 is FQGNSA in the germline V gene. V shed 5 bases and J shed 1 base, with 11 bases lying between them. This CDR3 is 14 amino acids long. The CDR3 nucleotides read TGTGCCAGCAGCCCCAGGGGCGCGAACACTGAAGCTTTCTTT. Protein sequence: CASSPRGANTEAFF.

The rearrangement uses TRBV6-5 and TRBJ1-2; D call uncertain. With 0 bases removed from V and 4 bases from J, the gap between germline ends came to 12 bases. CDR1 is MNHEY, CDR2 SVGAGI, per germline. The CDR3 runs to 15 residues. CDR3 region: CASSYSGRALYGYTF. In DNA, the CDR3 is TGTGCCAGCAGTTACTCGGGGAGGGCCCTCTATGGCTACACCTTC.

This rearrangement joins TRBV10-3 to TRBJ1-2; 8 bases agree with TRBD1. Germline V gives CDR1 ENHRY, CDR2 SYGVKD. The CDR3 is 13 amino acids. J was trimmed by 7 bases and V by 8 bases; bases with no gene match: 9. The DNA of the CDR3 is TGTGCCATCTCTGGACAGGGAGCTTCTGGCTACACCTTC. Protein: CAISGQGASGYTF.

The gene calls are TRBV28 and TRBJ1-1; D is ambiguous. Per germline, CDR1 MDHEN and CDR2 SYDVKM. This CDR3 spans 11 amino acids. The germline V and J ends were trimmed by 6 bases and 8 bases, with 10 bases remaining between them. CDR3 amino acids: CASRLMREAFF. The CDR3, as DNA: TGTGCCAGCAGGTTGATGAGGGAAGCTTTCTTT. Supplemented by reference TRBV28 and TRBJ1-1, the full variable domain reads DVKVTQSSRYLVKRTGEKVFLECVQDMDHENMFWYRQDPGLGLRLIYFSYDVKMKEKGDIPEGYSVSREKKERFSLILESASTNQTSMYLCASRLMREAFFGQGTRLTVV.

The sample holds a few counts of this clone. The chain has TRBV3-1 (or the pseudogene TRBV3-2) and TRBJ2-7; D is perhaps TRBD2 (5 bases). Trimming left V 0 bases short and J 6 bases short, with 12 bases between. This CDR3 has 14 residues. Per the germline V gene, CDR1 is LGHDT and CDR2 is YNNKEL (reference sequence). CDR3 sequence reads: CASSQDGGKFEQYF. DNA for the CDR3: TGTGCCAGCAGCCAAGATGGAGGCAAATTCGAGCAGTACTTC.

CDR3 nucleotide sequence: TGTGCCAGCAGTCCCCTAGCGGGGGGGCTGGGCACAGATACGCAGTATTTT. Residues: CASSPLAGGLGTDTQYF. The chain employs TRBV7-3 and TRBJ2-3, with 12 bases fitting TRBD2. After removal of 6 bases from V and 1 base from J, the junction contained 8 bases not matched to a gene. This CDR3 has 17 amino acids. The germline V gene has CDR1 SGHTA and CDR2 FQGTGA. Full variable domain (remainder filled in from reference TRBV7-3 and TRBJ2-3): GAGVSQTPSNKVTEKGKYVELRCDPISGHTALYWYRQSLGQGPEFLIYFQGTGAADDSGLPNDRFFAVRPEGSVSTLKIQRTERGDSAVYLCASSPLAGGLGTDTQYFGPGTRLTVL.

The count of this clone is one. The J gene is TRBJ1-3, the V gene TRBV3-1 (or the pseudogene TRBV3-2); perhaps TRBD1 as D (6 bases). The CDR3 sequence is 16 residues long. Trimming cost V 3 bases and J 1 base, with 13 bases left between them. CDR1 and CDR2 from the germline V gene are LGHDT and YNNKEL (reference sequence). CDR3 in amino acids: CASSQQGPQSGNTIYF. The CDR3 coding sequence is TGTGCCAGCAGCCAGCAGGGGCCCCAATCTGGAAACACCATATATTTT.

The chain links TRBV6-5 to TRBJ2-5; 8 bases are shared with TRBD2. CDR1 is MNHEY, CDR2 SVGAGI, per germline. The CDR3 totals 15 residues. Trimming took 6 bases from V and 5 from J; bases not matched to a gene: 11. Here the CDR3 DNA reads TGTGCCAGCAGCACAATAGCGGGGCACGGGGAGACCCAGTACTTC. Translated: CASSTIAGHGETQYF.

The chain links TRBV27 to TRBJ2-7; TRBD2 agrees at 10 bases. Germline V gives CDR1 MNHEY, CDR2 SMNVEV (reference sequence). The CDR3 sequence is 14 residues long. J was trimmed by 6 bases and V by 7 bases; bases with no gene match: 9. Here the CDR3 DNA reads TGTGCCAGCACCGCTAGCGGGAGAATGGCCGAGCAGTACTTC. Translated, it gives CASTASGRMAEQYF.

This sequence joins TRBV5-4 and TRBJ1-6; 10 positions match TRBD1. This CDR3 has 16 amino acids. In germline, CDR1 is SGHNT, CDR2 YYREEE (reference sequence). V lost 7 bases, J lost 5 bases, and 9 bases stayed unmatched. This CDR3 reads CASQRPGTGDNSPLHF. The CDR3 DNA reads TGTGCCAGCCAACGTCCCGGGACAGGGGATAATTCACCCCTCCACTTT.

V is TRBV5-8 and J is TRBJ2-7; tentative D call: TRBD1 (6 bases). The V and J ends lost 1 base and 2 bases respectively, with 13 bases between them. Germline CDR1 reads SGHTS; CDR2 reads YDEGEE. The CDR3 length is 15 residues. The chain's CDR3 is CASSLSRGPTYEQYF. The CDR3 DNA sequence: TGTGCCAGCAGCTTGTCCAGGGGCCCAACCTACGAGCAGTACTTC.

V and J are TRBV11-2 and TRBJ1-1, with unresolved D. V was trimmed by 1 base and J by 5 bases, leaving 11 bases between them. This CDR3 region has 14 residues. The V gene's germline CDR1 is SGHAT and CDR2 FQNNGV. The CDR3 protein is CASSLVFAGTEAFF. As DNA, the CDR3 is TGTGCCAGCAGCTTAGTGTTCGCGGGTACTGAAGCTTTCTTT.

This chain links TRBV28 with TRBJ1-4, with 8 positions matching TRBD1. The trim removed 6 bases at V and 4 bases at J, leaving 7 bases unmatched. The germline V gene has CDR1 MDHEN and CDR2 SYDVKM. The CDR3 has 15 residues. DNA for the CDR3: TGTGCCAGCAGCTACAGGGGGGACTATAATGAAAAACTGTTTTTT. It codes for CASSYRGDYNEKLFF.

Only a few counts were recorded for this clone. CDR3 protein: CASSQAMAGGFEAFF. CDR3 sequence (DNA): TGCGCCAGCAGCCAAGCGATGGCAGGGGGATTTGAAGCTTTCTTT. V usage is TRBV4-1 and J usage is TRBJ1-1; TRBD1 matches at 7 bases. The ends lost 1 base at V and 7 bases at J; junction bases unmatched: 9. CDR1 MGHRA and CDR2 YSYEKL come from the germline V gene. CDR3 length: 15 amino acids.

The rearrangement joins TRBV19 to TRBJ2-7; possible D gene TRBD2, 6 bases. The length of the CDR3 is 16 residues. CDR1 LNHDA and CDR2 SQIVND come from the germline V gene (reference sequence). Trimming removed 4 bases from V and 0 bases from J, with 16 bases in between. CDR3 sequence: CASSKGWRGLSYEQYF. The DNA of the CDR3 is TGTGCCAGTAGTAAGGGTTGGCGGGGCCTCTCCTACGAGCAGTACTTC.

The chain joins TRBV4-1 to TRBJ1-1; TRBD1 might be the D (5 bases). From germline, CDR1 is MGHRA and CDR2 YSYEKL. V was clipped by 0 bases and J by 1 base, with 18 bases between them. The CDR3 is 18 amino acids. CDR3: CASSQDTGEMRTNTEAFF. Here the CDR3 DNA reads TGCGCCAGCAGCCAAGATACGGGGGAGATGAGAACGAACACTGAAGCTTTCTTT.

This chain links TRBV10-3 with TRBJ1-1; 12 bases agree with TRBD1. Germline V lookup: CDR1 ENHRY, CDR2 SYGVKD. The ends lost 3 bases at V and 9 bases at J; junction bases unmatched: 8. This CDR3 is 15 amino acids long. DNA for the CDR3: TGTGCCATCAGTGATTTCCCGGGACAGGGGGCAAAAGCTTTCTTT. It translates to CAISDFPGQGAKAFF.

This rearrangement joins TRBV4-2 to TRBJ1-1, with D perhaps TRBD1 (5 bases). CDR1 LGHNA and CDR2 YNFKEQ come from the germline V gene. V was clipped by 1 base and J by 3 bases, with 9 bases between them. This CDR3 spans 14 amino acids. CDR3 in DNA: TGTGCCAGCAGCCAAGGGTGGGGGGACACTGAAGCTTTCTTT. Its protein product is CASSQGWGDTEAFF.

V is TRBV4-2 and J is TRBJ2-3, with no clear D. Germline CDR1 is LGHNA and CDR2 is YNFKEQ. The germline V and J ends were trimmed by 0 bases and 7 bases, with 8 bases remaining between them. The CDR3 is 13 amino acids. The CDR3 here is CASSQDIEYTQYF. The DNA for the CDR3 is TGTGCCAGCAGCCAAGATATTGAGTATACGCAGTATTTT.

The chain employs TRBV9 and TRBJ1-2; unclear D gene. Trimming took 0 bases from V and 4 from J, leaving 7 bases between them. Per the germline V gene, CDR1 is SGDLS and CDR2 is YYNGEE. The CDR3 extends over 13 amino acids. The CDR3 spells CASSVATSYGYTF. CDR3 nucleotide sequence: TGTGCCAGCAGCGTAGCGACAAGCTATGGCTACACCTTC.

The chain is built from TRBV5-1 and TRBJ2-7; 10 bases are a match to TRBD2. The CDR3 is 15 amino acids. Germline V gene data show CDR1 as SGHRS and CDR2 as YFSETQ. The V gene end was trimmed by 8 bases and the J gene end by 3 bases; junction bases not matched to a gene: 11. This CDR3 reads CASSLLAGAFYEQYF. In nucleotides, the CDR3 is TGCGCCAGTTCGCTGCTAGCGGGGGCTTTCTACGAGCAGTACTTC.